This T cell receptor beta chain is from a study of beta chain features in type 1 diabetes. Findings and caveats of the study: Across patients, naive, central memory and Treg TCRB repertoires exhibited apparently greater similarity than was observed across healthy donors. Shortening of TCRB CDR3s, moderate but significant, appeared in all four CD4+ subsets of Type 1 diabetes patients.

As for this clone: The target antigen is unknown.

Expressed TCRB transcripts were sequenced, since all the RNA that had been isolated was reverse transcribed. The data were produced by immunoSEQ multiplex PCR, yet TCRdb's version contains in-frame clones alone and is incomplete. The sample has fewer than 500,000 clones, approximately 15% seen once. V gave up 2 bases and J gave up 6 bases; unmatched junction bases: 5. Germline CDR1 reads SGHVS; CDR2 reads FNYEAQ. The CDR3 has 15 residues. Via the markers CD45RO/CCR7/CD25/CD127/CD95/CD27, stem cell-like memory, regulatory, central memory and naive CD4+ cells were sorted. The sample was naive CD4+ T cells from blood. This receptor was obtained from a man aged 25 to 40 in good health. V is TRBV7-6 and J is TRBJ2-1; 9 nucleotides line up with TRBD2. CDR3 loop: CASSLQTSGRNEQFF. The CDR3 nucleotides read TGTGCCAGCAGCTTACAGACTAGCGGACGCAATGAGCAGTTCTTC. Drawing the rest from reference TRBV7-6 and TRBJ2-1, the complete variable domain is GAGVSQSPRYKVTKRGQDVALRCDPISGHVSLYWYRQALGQGPEFLTYFNYEAQQDKSGLPNDRFSAERPEGSISTLTIQRTEQRDSAMYRCASSLQTSGRNEQFFGPGTRLTVL.